One and the same sample provided the 13 T cell receptor beta chains below, sequenced in a study of cytomegalovirus exposure and HLA in healthy donors. PCR used 60 Vbeta primers and 13 Jbeta primers. The data were produced by immunoSEQ multiplex PCR, yet TCRdb's version contains in-frame clones alone and is incomplete. This table has almost 200,000 clones, around 76% appearing once. Sequenced input: PBMCs. These receptors all stem from a man younger than 45 in good health and CMV-seronegative.

J is TRBJ2-7 and V is TRBV29-1; D is possibly TRBD1 (6 bases). The CDR3 contains 14 residues. Germline assignment: CDR1 SQVTM and CDR2 ANQGSEA. V was pared by 4 bases and J by 1 base, with 14 bases between. CDR3 sequence reads: CSVVWTDSSYEQYF. The DNA for the CDR3 is TGCAGCGTTGTCTGGACAGACTCATCCTACGAGCAGTACTTC.

This clone was recorded only once. The CDR3 reads CASSLSLGQGELFF. The CDR3 DNA reads TGTGCCAGCAGTTTATCTTTGGGGCAGGGGGAGCTGTTTTTT. The chain is built from TRBV28 and TRBJ2-2, with D perhaps matching TRBD1 (5 bases). V dropped 1 base and J dropped 8 bases, with 11 bases sitting between them. The CDR3 length is 14 residues. Looked up from germline, CDR1 is MDHEN and CDR2 is SYDVKM. Variable domain in full (rest from reference TRBV28 and TRBJ2-2): DVKVTQSSRYLVKRTGEKVFLECVQDMDHENMFWYRQDPGLGLRLIYFSYDVKMKEKGDIPEGYSVSREKKERFSLILESASTNQTSMYLCASSLSLGQGELFFGEGSRLTVL.

This clone is a singleton in its sample. The chain has TRBV21-1 and TRBJ2-1; TRBD2, as called in the table, went unchecked against the DNA. TRBV21-1 is annotated as a pseudogene. The length of the CDR3 is 15 residues. The CDR3: CASSRWTGSYNEQFF. DNA for the CDR3: TGTGCCAGCAGCCGGTGGACGGGATCCTACAATGAGCAGTTCTTC.

This clone was observed a few times. The V call is TRBV5-6, the J call TRBJ1-1, with 9 positions matching TRBD1. The junction had 7 bases not matched to a gene; V was cut back by 4 bases and J by 6 bases. CDR1 and CDR2 (germline): SGHDT, YYEEEE. This CDR3 spans 14 amino acids. CDR3 sequence: CASSHRDRVPEAFF. In DNA form, the CDR3 reads TGTGCCAGCAGCCACCGGGACAGGGTCCCTGAAGCTTTCTTT.

The table lists this clone with a few counts. This chain links TRBV2 with TRBJ2-7; 10 bases align to TRBD2. Germline V gene data show CDR1 as SNHLY and CDR2 as FYNNEI. The CDR3 has 14 residues. Trimming took 6 bases from V and 0 from J; bases not matched to a gene: 2. CDR3 nucleotides: TGTGCCAGCAGGGGACTAGCGACCTCCTACGAGCAGTACTTC. This gives the protein CASRGLATSYEQYF.

The chain carries TRBV5-4 and TRBJ1-2; 7 nucleotides align to TRBD1. Germline V gene sequence: CDR1 SGHNT, CDR2 YYREEE (reference sequence). The ends lost 4 bases at V and 6 bases at J; junction bases unmatched: 6. CDR3 length equals 13 residues. The DNA of the CDR3 is TGTGCCAGCAGCGCGGGGACAGTGGATGGCTACACCTTC. This codes for CASSAGTVDGYTF.

The V gene is TRBV28, the J gene TRBJ1-5, with D uncertain. The V end lost 10 bases, the J end lost 9 bases, and 13 bases lay between the germline ends. The CDR3 is 11 residues long. CDR1 is MDHEN and CDR2 is SYDVKM in the germline V gene. The CDR3: CATGVTRPQHF. DNA of the CDR3: TGTGCCACCGGAGTCACTCGGCCCCAGCATTTT.

The chain employs TRBV19 and TRBJ2-4; D is perhaps TRBD2 (7 bases). The CDR3 has 18 residues. Germline CDR1 reads LNHDA; CDR2 reads SQIVND (reference sequence). The V and J ends lost 5 bases and 0 bases respectively, with 20 bases between them. CDR3 coding DNA: TGTGCCAGTAGTCTAAATGGGGGGGCTAAAATAGCCAAAAACATTCAGTACTTC. This gives the protein CASSLNGGAKIAKNIQYF.

This clone was found a few times. The chain uses TRBV28 and TRBJ2-3; TRBD2 matches 14 bases. The J segment lost 7 bases and the V segment lost 2 bases, leaving 5 bases of the junction unmatched. This CDR3 has 16 residues. From germline, CDR1 is MDHEN and CDR2 SYDVKM. For the CDR3, the DNA is TGTGCCAGCAGTTTAGAGGGACTAGCGGGAGTCCATACGCAGTATTTT. It translates to CASSLEGLAGVHTQYF.

The V call is TRBV15, the J call TRBJ1-3, with D tentatively TRBD1 (6 bases). CDR1 is LNHNV and CDR2 is YYDKDF in the germline V gene (reference sequence). The CDR3 consists of 15 residues. Trimming took 2 bases from V and 2 from J, leaving 10 bases between them. The CDR3 reads CATSRSGTPGNTIYF. In DNA, the CDR3 is TGTGCCACCAGCAGATCCGGGACACCTGGAAACACCATATATTTT.

V usage is TRBV19 and J usage is TRBJ2-4, with TRBD2 matching 7 bases. V was pared by 5 bases and J by 0 bases, with 13 bases of the junction left unmatched. This CDR3 contains 18 residues. Germline CDR1 reads LNHDA; CDR2 reads SQIVND (reference sequence). CDR3 nucleotides: TGTGCCAGTAGTGGACATGGGGCGGGAGACGAAGCCAAAAACATTCAGTACTTC. The encoded protein is CASSGHGAGDEAKNIQYF. Using reference TRBV19 and TRBJ2-4 for the parts outside the CDR3, the full variable domain is DGGITQSPKYLFRKEGQNVTLSCEQNLNHDAMYWYRQDPGQGLRLIYYSQIVNDFQKGDIAEGYSVSREKKESFPLTVTSAQKNPTAFYLCASSGHGAGDEAKNIQYFGAGTRLSVL.

Here the CDR3 DNA reads TGTGCCAGCCAAGGGACAGGGGGCAGTCAGCCCCAGCATTTT. Its translation is CASQGTGGSQPQHF. The rearrangement joins TRBV28 to TRBJ1-5; the match to TRBD1 covers 12 bases. The CDR3 contains 14 residues. V shed 8 bases and J 6 bases; nucleotides not matched to a gene: 5. CDR1 MDHEN and CDR2 SYDVKM come from the germline V gene.

This clone was picked up a small number of times. V and J are TRBV10-2 and TRBJ1-3; TRBD1 might be the D (5 bases). With 3 bases removed from V and 0 bases from J, the gap between germline ends came to 6 bases. Germline lookup yields CDR1 WSHSY and CDR2 SAAADI. The CDR3 runs 14 residues. Written as DNA, the CDR3 is TGCGCCAGCAGTGAACAGGTCTCTGGAAACACCATATATTTT. This translates into CASSEQVSGNTIYF.